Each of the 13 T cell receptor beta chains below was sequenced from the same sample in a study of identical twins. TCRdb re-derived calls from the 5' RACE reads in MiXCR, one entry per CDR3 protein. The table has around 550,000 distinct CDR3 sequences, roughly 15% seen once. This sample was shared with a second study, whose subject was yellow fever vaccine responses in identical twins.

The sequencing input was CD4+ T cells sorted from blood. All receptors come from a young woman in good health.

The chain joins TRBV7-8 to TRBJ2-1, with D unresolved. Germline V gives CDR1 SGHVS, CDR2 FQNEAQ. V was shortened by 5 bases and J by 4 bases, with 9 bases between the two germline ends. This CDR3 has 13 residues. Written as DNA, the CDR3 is TGTGCCAGCAGCCCCTTGGGGTACAATGAGCAGTTCTTC. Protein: CASSPLGYNEQFF. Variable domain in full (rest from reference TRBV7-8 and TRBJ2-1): GAGVSQSPRYKVAKRGQDVALRCDPISGHVSLFWYQQALGQGPEFLTYFQNEAQLDKSGLPSDRFFAERPEGSVSTLKIQRTQQEDSAVYLCASSPLGYNEQFFGPGTRLTVL.

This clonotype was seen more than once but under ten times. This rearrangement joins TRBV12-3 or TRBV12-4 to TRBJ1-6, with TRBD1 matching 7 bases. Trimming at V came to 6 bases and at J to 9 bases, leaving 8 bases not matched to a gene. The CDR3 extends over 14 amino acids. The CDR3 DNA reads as TGTGCCAGCAGCACCGGAGGGGGCGCTTCACCCCTCCACTTT. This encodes CASSTGGGASPLHF.

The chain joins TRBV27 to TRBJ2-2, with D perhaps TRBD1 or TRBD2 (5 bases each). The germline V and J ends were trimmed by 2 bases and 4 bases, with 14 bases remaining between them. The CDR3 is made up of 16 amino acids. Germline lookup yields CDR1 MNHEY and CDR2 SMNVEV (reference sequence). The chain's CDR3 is CASSLMAGTGTGELFF. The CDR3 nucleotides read TGTGCCAGCAGTTTAATGGCAGGGACCGGCACCGGGGAGCTGTTTTTT.

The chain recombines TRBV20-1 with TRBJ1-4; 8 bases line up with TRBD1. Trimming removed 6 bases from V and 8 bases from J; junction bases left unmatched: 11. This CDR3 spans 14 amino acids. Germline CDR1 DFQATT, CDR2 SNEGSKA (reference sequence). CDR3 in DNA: TGCAGTGCCACGGACAGGGACTTTGGCGAAAAACTGTTTTTT. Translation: CSATDRDFGEKLFF.

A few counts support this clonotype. As DNA, the CDR3 is TGTGCCAGCAACCAGGGGACCGGGAGGCTTGGCTACACCTTC. Residues: CASNQGTGRLGYTF. The chain combines TRBV14 with TRBJ1-2; TRBD1 might be the D (6 bases). CDR3 length: 14 amino acids. Germline values: CDR1 SGHDN, CDR2 FVKESK. With 7 bases removed from V and 7 bases from J, the gap between germline ends came to 19 bases.

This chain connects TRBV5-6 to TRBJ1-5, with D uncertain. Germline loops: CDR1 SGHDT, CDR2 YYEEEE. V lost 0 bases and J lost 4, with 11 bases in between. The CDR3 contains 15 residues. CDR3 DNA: TGTGCCAGCAGCTTGGTTGTTATTTGGAATCAGCCCCAGCATTTT. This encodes CASSLVVIWNQPQHF.

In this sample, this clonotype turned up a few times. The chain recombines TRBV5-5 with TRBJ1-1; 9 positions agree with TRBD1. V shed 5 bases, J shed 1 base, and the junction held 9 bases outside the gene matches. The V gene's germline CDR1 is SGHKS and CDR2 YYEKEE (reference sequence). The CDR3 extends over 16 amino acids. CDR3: CASRQDRGGGNTEAFF. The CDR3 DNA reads TGTGCCAGCAGACAGGACAGGGGCGGGGGGAACACTGAAGCTTTCTTT.

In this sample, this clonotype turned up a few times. The CDR3 nucleotides are TGTGCCACCAGCAGAGATATCACTAGCGGGAGCGTCGATACGCAGTATTTT. Translated: CATSRDITSGSVDTQYF. The rearrangement links TRBV15 to TRBJ2-3, with 11 bases lining up with TRBD2. Germline trimming cut 0 bases from V and 6 bases from J; bases unmatched to any gene: 8. The V gene's germline CDR1 is LNHNV and CDR2 YYDKDF (reference sequence). The CDR3 contains 17 residues.

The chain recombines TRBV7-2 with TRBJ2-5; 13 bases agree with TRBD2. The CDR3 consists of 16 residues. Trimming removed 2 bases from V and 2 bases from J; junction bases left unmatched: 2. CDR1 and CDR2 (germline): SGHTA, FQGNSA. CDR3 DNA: TGTGCCAGCAGCTTAACTAGCGGGGGGGTACAAGAGACCCAGTACTTC. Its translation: CASSLTSGGVQETQYF.

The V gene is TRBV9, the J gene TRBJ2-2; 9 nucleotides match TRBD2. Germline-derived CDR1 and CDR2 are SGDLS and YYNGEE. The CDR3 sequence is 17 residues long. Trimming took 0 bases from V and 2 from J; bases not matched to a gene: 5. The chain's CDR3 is CASSVGSSGINTGELFF. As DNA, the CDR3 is TGTGCCAGCAGCGTAGGTTCTAGCGGGATTAACACCGGGGAGCTGTTTTTT.

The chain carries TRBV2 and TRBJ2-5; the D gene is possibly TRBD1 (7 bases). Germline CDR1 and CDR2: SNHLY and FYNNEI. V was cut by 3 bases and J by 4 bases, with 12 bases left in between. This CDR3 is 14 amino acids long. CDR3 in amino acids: CASSEGGQPETQYF. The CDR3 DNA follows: TGTGCCAGCAGTGAGGGGGGACAGCCAGAGACCCAGTACTTC.

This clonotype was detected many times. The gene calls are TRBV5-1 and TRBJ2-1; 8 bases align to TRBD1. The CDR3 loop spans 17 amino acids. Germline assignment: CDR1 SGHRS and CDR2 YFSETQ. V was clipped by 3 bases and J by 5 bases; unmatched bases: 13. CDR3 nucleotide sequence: TGCGCCAGCAGCTGGACAGGGACCCAGGTTATGAACAATGAGCAGTTCTTC. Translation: CASSWTGTQVMNNEQFF.

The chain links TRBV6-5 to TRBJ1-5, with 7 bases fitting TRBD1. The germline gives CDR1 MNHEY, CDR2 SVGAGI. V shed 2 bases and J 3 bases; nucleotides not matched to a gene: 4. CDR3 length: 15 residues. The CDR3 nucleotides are TGTGCCAGCAGTTACACAGGGGAGGACAATCAGCCCCAGCATTTT. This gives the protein CASSYTGEDNQPQHF.